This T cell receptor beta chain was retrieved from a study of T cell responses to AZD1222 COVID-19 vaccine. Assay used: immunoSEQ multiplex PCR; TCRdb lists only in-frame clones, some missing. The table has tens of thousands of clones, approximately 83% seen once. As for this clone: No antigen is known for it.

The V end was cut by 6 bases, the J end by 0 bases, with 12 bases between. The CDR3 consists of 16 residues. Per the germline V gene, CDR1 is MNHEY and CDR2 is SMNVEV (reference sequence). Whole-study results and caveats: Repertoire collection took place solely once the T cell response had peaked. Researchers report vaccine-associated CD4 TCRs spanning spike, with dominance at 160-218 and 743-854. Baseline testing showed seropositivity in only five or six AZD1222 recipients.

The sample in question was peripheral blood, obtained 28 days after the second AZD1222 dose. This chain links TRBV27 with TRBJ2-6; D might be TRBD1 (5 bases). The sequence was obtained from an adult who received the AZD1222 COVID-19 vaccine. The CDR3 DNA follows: TGTGCCAGCAGCCCACAGGATCCCTCTGGGGCCAACGTCCTGACTTTC. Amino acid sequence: CASSPQDPSGANVLTF.